The present T cell receptor (beta chain) was sequenced within a study of Ad26.COV2.S vaccination and SARS-CoV-2 variants. Germline V lookup: CDR1 MRHNA, CDR2 SNTAGT. CDR3 length: 16 residues. Germline trimming cut 4 bases from V and 0 bases from J; bases unmatched to any gene: 2. Data came from immunoSEQ multiplex PCR; TCRdb stores just in-frame clones and leaves some out. Among 400,000 to 500,000 clones listed, more than 75% were seen once. Treatment given: approximately 18 received Ad26.COV2.S at low or high dose, single or two shots; a few received placebo; per-sample allocation not given. Sampling happened 63 days after the first vaccine or placebo injection.

This chain links TRBV6-4 with TRBJ2-3; TRBD2 aligns across 12 bases. The sequences come from peripheral blood, collected in a trial of Ad26.COV2.S vaccine versus placebo. This clonotype originated in a person aged 18-65 years who received the Ad26.COV2.S COVID-19 vaccine or a placebo. Here the CDR3 DNA reads TGTGCCAGCAGTGTCACTAGCGGGGGGAGCACAGATACGCAGTATTTT. Residues: CASSVTSGGSTDTQYF.